This T cell receptor (beta chain) was found in a study of metastatic and nonmetastatic thyroid tumors. About the study: Comparison of repertoires was carried out across blood and tumor or nodule tissue from malignant and benign thyroid patients.

A few counts support this clone. Its specificity is unknown. The germline CDR1 and CDR2 sequences are MDHEN and SYDVKM. Trimming stripped 2 bases from V and 5 bases from J, with 16 bases between. This CDR3 has 16 residues. In the source study's methods: The authors used CDR3 differences across clinicopathological groups to build a distant-metastasis classifier for papillary thyroid cancer. TCRdb re-called clones via MiXCR from the PCR reads. TCRdb, not the original authors, processed these V and J calls. The profile covers roughly 40,000 clones, with 16% appearing a single time and 3.8% taken by the ten largest. Overall study results and limits: A significant increase in TCR beta diversity was reportedly seen in malignant thyroid tumors relative to benign nodules, in blood and tumor.

There were no patients who had received any treatment before thyroid surgery. The TCR was taken from a female donor with papillary thyroid cancer or a benign thyroid nodule (not recorded which). Some clones in this sample may be carry-over from other donors' samples. Sequencing input: blood. The rearrangement links TRBV28 to TRBJ1-5; D may be TRBD1 (5 bases). The CDR3 DNA sequence: TGTGCCAGCAGTTTAGGGGGGGTCCTGGGTTATCAGCCCCAGCATTTT. Translating it yields CASSLGGVLGYQPQHF.